The clone carrying this TCR beta chain was seen a single time. The germline V gene has CDR1 MNHEY and CDR2 SVGAGI. V lost 2 bases, J lost 3 bases, and 3 bases stayed unmatched. This CDR3 spans 15 amino acids. The method was immunoSEQ multiplex PCR; TCRdb's version includes in-frame clones alone and lacks a portion of them. The sample lists roughly 73,000 clones; approximately 90% were seen once. The record originates from a study of T cell changes during pregnancy in multiple sclerosis. The sample was peripheral blood, taken in the second trimester of pregnancy. V is TRBV6-5 and J is TRBJ1-4; 7 nucleotides agree with TRBD1. This clonotype originated in a female donor in good health, enrolled as a control in a pregnancy study. CDR3 protein: CASSYQGGPNEKLFF. In DNA form, the CDR3 reads TGTGCCAGCAGTTACCAGGGGGGACCTAATGAAAAACTGTTTTTT.